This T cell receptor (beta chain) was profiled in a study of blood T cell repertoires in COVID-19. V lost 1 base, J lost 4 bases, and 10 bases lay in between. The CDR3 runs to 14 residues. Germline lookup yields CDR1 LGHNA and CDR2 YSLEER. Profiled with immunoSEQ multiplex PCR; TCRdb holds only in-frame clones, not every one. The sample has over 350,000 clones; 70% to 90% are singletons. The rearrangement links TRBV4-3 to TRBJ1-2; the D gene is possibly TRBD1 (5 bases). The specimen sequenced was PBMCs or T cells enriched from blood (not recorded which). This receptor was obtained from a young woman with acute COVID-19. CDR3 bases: TGCGCCAGCAGCCAAGCAAGGGGAGGCTATGGCTACACCTTC. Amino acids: CASSQARGGYGYTF.